Included here is one TCR beta chain sequence, with context. Its specificity is unknown. Measured with immunoSEQ multiplex PCR; TCRdb has only the in-frame clones, and not every one. The sample lists over 200,000 clones, about 86% occurring once. This sample is part of a study of cytomegalovirus exposure and HLA in healthy donors. Study-level background: The 110 or so validation repertoires were produced on the same platform as the approximately 620 repertoires of the first cohort. This was reported in a later analysis.

Study findings and constraints: The finding came from a later analysis; first-cohort TCR clusters tended to co-occur in the 110 or so validation repertoires. Generally TCR sequences proved uncommon, though certain public TCRs appeared in numerous donors.

CDR1 is MDHEN and CDR2 is SYDVKM in the germline V gene. The length of the CDR3 is 15 residues. Between the trimmed V and J ends, which lost 5 bases and 3 bases, there was a span of 14 bases. V usage is TRBV28 and J usage is TRBJ1-5; possibly TRBD1 for D (6 bases). Sequencing was performed on PBMCs. This TCR was sampled from a woman younger than 35 in good health and CMV-seronegative. CDR3 region: CASSVGTNNNQPQHF. The CDR3 DNA reads as TGTGCCAGCAGTGTCGGGACAAATAACAATCAGCCCCAGCATTTT.